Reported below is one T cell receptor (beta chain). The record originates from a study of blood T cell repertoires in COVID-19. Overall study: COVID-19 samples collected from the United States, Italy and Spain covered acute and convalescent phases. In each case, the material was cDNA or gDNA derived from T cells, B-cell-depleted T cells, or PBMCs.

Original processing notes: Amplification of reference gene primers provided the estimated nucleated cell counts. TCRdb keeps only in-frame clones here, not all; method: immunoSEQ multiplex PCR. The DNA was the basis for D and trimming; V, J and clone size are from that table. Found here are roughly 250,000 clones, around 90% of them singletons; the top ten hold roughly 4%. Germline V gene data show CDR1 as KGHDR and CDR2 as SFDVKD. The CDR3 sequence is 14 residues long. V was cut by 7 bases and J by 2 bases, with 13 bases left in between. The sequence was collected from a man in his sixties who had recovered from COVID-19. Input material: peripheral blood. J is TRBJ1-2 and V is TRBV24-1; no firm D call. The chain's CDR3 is CATSPSPTNYGYTF. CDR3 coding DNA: TGTGCCACCAGCCCGAGTCCAACCAACTATGGCTACACCTTC.